A selection of T cell receptor beta chains follows, all from one sample in a study of T cell responses to AZD1222 COVID-19 vaccine. Repertoires were generated with immunoSEQ multiplex PCR, while TCRdb's copy carries only in-frame clones and drops some. The sample carries roughly 120,000 clones, around 92% recorded once. This specimen consisted of peripheral blood, obtained on day 0 of AZD1222 vaccination. The receptors shown here come from an adult in good health. CDR3s include the opening cysteine and the closing phenylalanine or tryptophan. Fields, in order: V gene, CDR3 length, clone size, D gene, J gene, CDR3 protein, CDR3 DNA. The D gene is left open where the match is weak. Clone size, where shown, is once, few, many, or a class for clones that have expanded.

v_gene: TRBV19
len: 13
abundance: few
d_gene: NA
j_gene: TRBJ1-5
CDR3aa: CASSGDIRQPQHF
CDR3nt: TGTGCCAGTAGTGGGGACATACGGCAGCCCCAGCATTTT

v_gene: TRBV20-1
len: 13
abundance: NA
d_gene: NA
j_gene: TRBJ2-1
CDR3aa: CSASQGGLIEQFF
CDR3nt: TGCAGTGCTAGTCAGGGGGGCTTAATTGAGCAGTTCTTC

v_gene: TRBV10-3
len: 15
abundance: few
d_gene: NA
j_gene: TRBJ2-2
CDR3aa: CAISEWGRIVGELFF
CDR3nt: TGTGCCATCAGTGAGTGGGGCCGGATTGTCGGGGAGCTGTTTTTT

v_gene: TRBV6-2/TRBV6-3
len: 15
abundance: NA
d_gene: NA
j_gene: TRBJ1-5
CDR3aa: CASSRRTDSNQPQHF
CDR3nt: TGTGCCAGCAGTCGTAGGACGGATAGCAATCAGCCCCAGCATTTT

v_gene: TRBV28
len: 19
abundance: NA
d_gene: TRBD2
j_gene: TRBJ2-3
CDR3aa: CASSLRTLPTSGLADTQYF
CDR3nt: TGTGCCAGCAGTTTAAGGACTCTCCCTACTAGCGGCCTTGCAGATACGCAGTATTTT

v_gene: TRBV20-1
len: 15
abundance: NA
d_gene: TRBD1
j_gene: TRBJ1-3
CDR3aa: CSASPGTGTGNTIYF
CDR3nt: TGCAGTGCTAGTCCCGGGACAGGGACCGGAAACACCATATATTTT

v_gene: TRBV12-3/TRBV12-4
len: 11
abundance: NA
d_gene: NA
j_gene: TRBJ2-3
CDR3aa: CASSTRHTQYF
CDR3nt: TGTGCCAGCAGTACCCGCCATACGCAGTATTTT

v_gene: TRBV7-7
len: 13
abundance: few
d_gene: NA
j_gene: TRBJ2-7
CDR3aa: CASSPEKGGEQYF
CDR3nt: TGTGCCAGCAGCCCGGAGAAGGGTGGTGAGCAGTACTTC

v_gene: TRBV4-3
len: 16
abundance: once
d_gene: NA
j_gene: TRBJ1-2
CDR3aa: CASSQDRAKTSYGYTF
CDR3nt: TGCGCCAGCAGCCAAGATCGCGCGAAGACTTCCTATGGCTACACCTTC

v_gene: TRBV4-1
len: 12
abundance: NA
d_gene: NA
j_gene: TRBJ2-7
CDR3aa: CATRGSSYEQYF
CDR3nt: TGCGCCACGCGAGGGTCCAGCTACGAGCAGTACTTC

v_gene: TRBV27
len: 14
abundance: NA
d_gene: NA
j_gene: TRBJ2-1
CDR3aa: CASWDRLDYNEQFF
CDR3nt: TGTGCCAGCTGGGACAGACTAGACTACAATGAGCAGTTCTTC

v_gene: TRBV15
len: 17
abundance: NA
d_gene: NA
j_gene: TRBJ2-4
CDR3aa: CATSRDREQGAKNIQYF
CDR3nt: TGTGCCACCAGCAGAGATCGGGAACAGGGAGCCAAAAACATTCAGTACTTC

v_gene: TRBV9
len: 13
abundance: NA
d_gene: NA
j_gene: TRBJ2-1
CDR3aa: CASSRILGDEQFF
CDR3nt: TGTGCCAGCAGCCGAATTTTGGGTGATGAGCAGTTCTTC

v_gene: TRBV4-3
len: 17
abundance: NA
d_gene: NA
j_gene: TRBJ2-3
CDR3aa: CASSQEGLREYPDTQYF
CDR3nt: TGCGCCAGCAGCCAAGAAGGGCTACGGGAGTACCCGGATACGCAGTATTTT

v_gene: TRBV4-1
len: 15
abundance: NA
d_gene: NA
j_gene: TRBJ1-5
CDR3aa: CASSFLQGMGQPQHF
CDR3nt: TGCGCCAGCAGCTTCCTCCAGGGAATGGGTCAGCCCCAGCATTTT

v_gene: TRBV14
len: 15
abundance: NA
d_gene: NA
j_gene: TRBJ2-3
CDR3aa: CASSQISLTTDTQYF
CDR3nt: TGTGCCAGCAGCCAAATTTCCCTTACTACAGATACGCAGTATTTT

v_gene: TRBV7-8
len: 15
abundance: NA
d_gene: TRBD1
j_gene: TRBJ1-5
CDR3aa: CASSPGDRNNQPQHF
CDR3nt: TGTGCCAGCAGCCCGGGGGACAGGAATAATCAGCCCCAGCATTTT

v_gene: TRBV4-1
len: 15
abundance: NA
d_gene: NA
j_gene: TRBJ2-5
CDR3aa: CASSQEPLGQETQYF
CDR3nt: TGCGCCAGCAGCCAAGAGCCGCTAGGGCAAGAGACCCAGTACTTC

v_gene: TRBV5-6
len: 14
abundance: NA
d_gene: NA
j_gene: TRBJ2-7
CDR3aa: CASSLVTRRDEQYF
CDR3nt: TGTGCCAGCAGCTTGGTTACCCGACGGGACGAGCAGTACTTC

v_gene: TRBV15
len: 14
abundance: NA
d_gene: TRBD2
j_gene: TRBJ2-1
CDR3aa: CATSETGTSIEQFF
CDR3nt: TGTGCCACCAGCGAGACCGGGACTAGCATTGAGCAGTTCTTC

v_gene: TRBV6-1
len: 15
abundance: NA
d_gene: NA
j_gene: TRBJ1-3
CDR3aa: CASSEVMSPGNTIYF
CDR3nt: TGTGCCAGCAGTGAAGTTATGTCGCCTGGAAACACCATATATTTT